A single T cell receptor (beta chain) is shown here with its context. Its antigen is still unknown. The data stem from a study of CD4+ T cells in melanoma. Study-wide results and limits: Diverse differentiation states were reported for melanoma neoantigen-specific CD4+ T cells. CD8+ T cell, macrophage and B cell function reportedly correlated with neoantigen-specific CD4+ T cells.

Some clones are missing from TCRdb's copy, which holds only in-frame ones; the method was immunoSEQ multiplex PCR. The sample comprises 8,500 to 14,000 clones, roughly 66% of which are singletons, and more than 9% rests with the top ten. CDR3 size: 13 residues. V was cut by 0 bases and J by 0 bases, with 0 bases left in between. Germline V gene data show CDR1 as LNHDA and CDR2 as SQIVND (reference sequence). Sample: cells from a culture (not recorded whether cultured in vitro). The TCR was taken from a human donor with melanoma. The chain links TRBV19 to TRBJ1-3; D uncertain. CDR3 bases: TGTGCCAGTAGTATAGACTCTGGAAACACCATATATTTT. It yields the protein CASSIDSGNTIYF.